This TCR beta chain derives from a study of T-cell reconstitution after alpha-beta-depleted transplantation in children. Overall study results and limits: The high TCRbeta diversity at day 60 in some patients came from surviving recipient T cells and thymic progenitors. Alpha-beta T cells present about two months after transplant were reported to originate from several hundred expanded graft clones.

This clonotype was detected many times. Its specificity is not known. CDR1 is SNHLY, CDR2 FYNNEI, per germline. The CDR3 has 15 amino acids. Trimming removed 7 bases from V and 1 base from J; junction bases left unmatched: 3. Preparation of the TCRbeta library involved a method that used unique molecular identifiers. Via MiXCR, TCRdb re-called the PCR reads, giving one row per CDR3 protein. The repertoire holds about 300,000 distinct CDR3 sequences, with 9.5% to 13% as singletons. The receptor was isolated from a boy younger than two with acute myeloid leukemia, due to receive a stem cell transplant. This chain connects TRBV2 to TRBJ2-1; TRBD2 aligns across 11 bases. This specimen consisted of PBMCs, obtained before TCRalphabeta/CD19-depleted stem cell transplant. CDR3 nucleotides: TGTGCCAGCACCCGACTAGCGGGATCCTACAATGAGCAGTTCTTC. Its translation is CASTRLAGSYNEQFF.